Below are 2 T cell receptor beta chains sequenced from a single sample in a study of cytomegalovirus exposure and HLA in healthy donors. With 60 Vbeta and 13 Jbeta primers, the PCR was carried out. Repertoires were generated with immunoSEQ multiplex PCR, while TCRdb's copy carries only in-frame clones and drops some. Its table records fewer than 110,000 clones. Sequencing input: PBMCs. The receptors shown here come from a man aged 35-49 years in good health and CMV-seronegative.

The chain links TRBV5-1 to TRBJ2-3, with 7 nucleotides matching TRBD1. The germline V gene has CDR1 SGHRS and CDR2 YFSETQ. V shed 0 bases, J shed 1 base, and the junction held 2 bases outside the gene matches. The length of the CDR3 is 15 residues. CDR3 nucleotide sequence: TGCGCCAGCAGCTTGGGTCAGGGGGGCACAGATACGCAGTATTTT. Protein product: CASSLGQGGTDTQYF.

This chain links TRBV19 with TRBJ2-7; 11 positions agree with TRBD2. The trim removed 4 bases at V and 0 bases at J, leaving 5 bases unmatched. The germline gives CDR1 LNHDA, CDR2 SQIVND (reference sequence). CDR3 length: 16 residues. The CDR3 coding sequence is TGTGCCAGTAGTAGGCGGGGGACTAGCGGCTCCTACGAGCAGTACTTC. This codes for CASSRRGTSGSYEQYF.